This T cell receptor beta chain is drawn from a study of OX40 agonist ivuxolimab in advanced cancers. The study, taken as a whole, reports: What antigens the expanded peripheral T cells recognized was never established. Clonal expansion was among the lowest in partial responders at 0.1-3.0 mg/kg, especially CD8+. Some of the nonresponding patients also showed low levels of normalized T-cell clonal expansion.

Remarks on this clone: As yet, its antigen is unknown.

TCRdb keeps only in-frame clones here, not all; method: immunoSEQ multiplex PCR. The sample carries about 70,000 clones, around nine tenths recorded once. Trimming removed 1 base from V and 9 bases from J, with 16 bases in between. The CDR3 sequence is 16 residues long. CDR1 and CDR2 (germline): SGHAT, FQNNGV. This rearrangement joins TRBV11-2 to TRBJ1-6; TRBD1 might be the D (6 bases). The source was CD4+ or CD8+ T cells sorted from blood, collected in a trial of the OX40 agonist ivuxolimab. The receptor was isolated from an adult with an advanced solid tumor such as melanoma, head and neck, liver or kidney cancer. DNA of the CDR3: TGTGCCAGCAGCTTAGGACCCCCAGGGGTTGGTTCACCCCTCCACTTT. It codes for CASSLGPPGVGSPLHF.